These T cell receptor beta chains were read from a single sample in a study of OX40 agonist ivuxolimab in advanced cancers. Here immunoSEQ multiplex PCR was the method, and the copy in TCRdb shows in-frame clones only, minus some. The sample gives approximately 33,000 clones, about nine tenths of which show up once; 8.5% to 9.5% is in the top ten. Specimen: CD4+ or CD8+ T cells sorted from blood, collected in a trial of the OX40 agonist ivuxolimab. The source is an adult with an advanced solid tumor such as melanoma, head and neck, liver or kidney cancer. The CDR3 runs from the conserved cysteine through the conserved F or W. Fields, in order: clone size, D gene, J gene, V gene, CDR3 DNA, CDR3 protein. D genes are given only for firm matches. Clone sizes are given selectively: once, few, many, or a class where the clone is expanded.

abundance: -; d_gene: TRBD1; j_gene: TRBJ2-7; v_gene: TRBV28; CDR3nt: TGTGCCAGCAGTCCGGGGACAGGGGACGAGCAGTACTTC; CDR3aa: CASSPGTGDEQYF
abundance: once; d_gene: TRBD1; j_gene: TRBJ2-7; v_gene: TRBV6-1; CDR3nt: TGTGCCAGCAGTCCGGGACAGGGATTCTCCGAGCAGTACTTC; CDR3aa: CASSPGQGFSEQYF
abundance: -; d_gene: TRBD1; j_gene: TRBJ1-5; v_gene: TRBV30; CDR3nt: TGTGCCTGGAGCCCATCAGGGGGATCGAGGAATCAGCCCCAGCATTTT; CDR3aa: CAWSPSGGSRNQPQHF
abundance: -; d_gene: -; j_gene: TRBJ2-3; v_gene: TRBV9; CDR3nt: TGTGCCAGCAATAAAGGGACCGCAGATACGCAGTATTTT; CDR3aa: CASNKGTADTQYF
abundance: once; d_gene: -; j_gene: TRBJ1-1; v_gene: TRBV4-1; CDR3nt: TGCGCCAGCAGCCAAGTGAGGGCACTCCTGAACACTGAAGCTTTCTTT; CDR3aa: CASSQVRALLNTEAFF
abundance: few; d_gene: -; j_gene: TRBJ2-2; v_gene: TRBV30; CDR3nt: TGTGCCTGGAGTGTACGGGCAGGGTGGGACACCGGGGAGCTGTTTTTT; CDR3aa: CAWSVRAGWDTGELFF
abundance: -; d_gene: -; j_gene: TRBJ1-1; v_gene: TRBV28; CDR3nt: TGTGCCAGCAGTTTATGGAGGACACCACCACAAGCTTTCTTT; CDR3aa: CASSLWRTPPQAFF
abundance: -; d_gene: TRBD1; j_gene: TRBJ2-7; v_gene: TRBV11-2; CDR3nt: TGTGCCAGCAGCTACCTGACAGGGGGCTCCTACGAGCAGTACTTC; CDR3aa: CASSYLTGGSYEQYF
abundance: -; d_gene: -; j_gene: TRBJ2-1; v_gene: TRBV12-5; CDR3nt: TGTGCTAGTGGTCCCTTATGGGGCGATGAGCAGTTCTTC; CDR3aa: CASGPLWGDEQFF
abundance: -; d_gene: -; j_gene: TRBJ2-7; v_gene: TRBV7-9; CDR3nt: TGTGCCAGCAGCTTCGAATCCGAGCAGTACTTC; CDR3aa: CASSFESEQYF
abundance: -; d_gene: -; j_gene: TRBJ1-5; v_gene: TRBV5-1; CDR3nt: TGCGCCAGCAGCTTGTCAGGGGGCAATCAGCCCCAGCATTTT; CDR3aa: CASSLSGGNQPQHF
abundance: -; d_gene: TRBD2; j_gene: TRBJ2-5; v_gene: TRBV13; CDR3nt: TGTGCCAGCAGTCTTAACGGGAGGCATTCACTCCAAGAGACCCAGTACTTC; CDR3aa: CASSLNGRHSLQETQYF
abundance: -; d_gene: -; j_gene: TRBJ2-1; v_gene: TRBV27; CDR3nt: TGTGCCAGCAGTGCGAACCCCGGGGGCTCCTACAATGAGCAGTTCTTC; CDR3aa: CASSANPGGSYNEQFF
abundance: -; d_gene: TRBD1; j_gene: TRBJ1-6; v_gene: TRBV30; CDR3nt: TGTGCCTCGGCCCGGGACAGCAATAATTCACCCCTCCACTTT; CDR3aa: CASARDSNNSPLHF
abundance: -; d_gene: TRBD2; j_gene: TRBJ2-1; v_gene: TRBV5-4; CDR3nt: TGTGCCAGCAGCTTGCCGCTAGCGGGACGGTATGAGCAGTTCTTC; CDR3aa: CASSLPLAGRYEQFF
abundance: once; d_gene: -; j_gene: TRBJ1-4; v_gene: TRBV7-9; CDR3nt: TGTGCCAGCAGCCCGCCAGGGACCTTAGAAAAACTGTTTTTT; CDR3aa: CASSPPGTLEKLFF
abundance: -; d_gene: -; j_gene: TRBJ2-6; v_gene: TRBV19; CDR3nt: TGTGCCTCGAATACGGGTGGGGCCAACGTCCTGACTTTC; CDR3aa: CASNTGGANVLTF
abundance: -; d_gene: -; j_gene: TRBJ1-2; v_gene: TRBV7-9; CDR3nt: TGTGCCAGCAGTCAGTCCTCGGACAGCTATGGCTACACCTTC; CDR3aa: CASSQSSDSYGYTF
abundance: -; d_gene: -; j_gene: TRBJ2-1; v_gene: TRBV5-5; CDR3nt: TGTGCCAGCAGCTCCGAGGCGGTTTCCTACAATGAGCAGTTCTTC; CDR3aa: CASSSEAVSYNEQFF
abundance: -; d_gene: -; j_gene: TRBJ1-2; v_gene: TRBV19; CDR3nt: TGTGCCAGTAGGCCCCCGCGGGGCAGGAATTATGGCTACACCTTC; CDR3aa: CASRPPRGRNYGYTF